This TCR beta chain was observed in a study of blood T cell repertoires in COVID-19. For the study at large: Spain, Italy and the United States supplied samples that represented acute and convalescent COVID-19. T cells, B-cell-depleted T cells, or PBMCs provided the cDNA or gDNA that served as material.

In the original processing: Estimation of nucleated cell counts relied on the amplification of reference gene primers. Repertoires were generated with immunoSEQ multiplex PCR, while TCRdb's copy carries only in-frame clones and drops some. The D gene and trimming were derived from the DNA, and the V and J assignments and clone size from that table. The data show some 100,000 clones, with around four fifths seen just once and approximately 18% held by the top ten. V was cut by 0 bases and J by 4 bases, with 7 bases left in between. CDR1 is SGHRS and CDR2 is YFSETQ in the germline V gene. This CDR3 has 13 residues.

The receptor was derived from a woman aged 55 to 70 with acute or convalescent COVID-19. Sequenced sample: peripheral blood. V usage is TRBV5-1 and J usage is TRBJ1-2; D is unclear. The CDR3 nucleotides read TGCGCCAGCAGCTTGGACCAGATCTATGGCTACACCTTC. Translating gives CASSLDQIYGYTF.